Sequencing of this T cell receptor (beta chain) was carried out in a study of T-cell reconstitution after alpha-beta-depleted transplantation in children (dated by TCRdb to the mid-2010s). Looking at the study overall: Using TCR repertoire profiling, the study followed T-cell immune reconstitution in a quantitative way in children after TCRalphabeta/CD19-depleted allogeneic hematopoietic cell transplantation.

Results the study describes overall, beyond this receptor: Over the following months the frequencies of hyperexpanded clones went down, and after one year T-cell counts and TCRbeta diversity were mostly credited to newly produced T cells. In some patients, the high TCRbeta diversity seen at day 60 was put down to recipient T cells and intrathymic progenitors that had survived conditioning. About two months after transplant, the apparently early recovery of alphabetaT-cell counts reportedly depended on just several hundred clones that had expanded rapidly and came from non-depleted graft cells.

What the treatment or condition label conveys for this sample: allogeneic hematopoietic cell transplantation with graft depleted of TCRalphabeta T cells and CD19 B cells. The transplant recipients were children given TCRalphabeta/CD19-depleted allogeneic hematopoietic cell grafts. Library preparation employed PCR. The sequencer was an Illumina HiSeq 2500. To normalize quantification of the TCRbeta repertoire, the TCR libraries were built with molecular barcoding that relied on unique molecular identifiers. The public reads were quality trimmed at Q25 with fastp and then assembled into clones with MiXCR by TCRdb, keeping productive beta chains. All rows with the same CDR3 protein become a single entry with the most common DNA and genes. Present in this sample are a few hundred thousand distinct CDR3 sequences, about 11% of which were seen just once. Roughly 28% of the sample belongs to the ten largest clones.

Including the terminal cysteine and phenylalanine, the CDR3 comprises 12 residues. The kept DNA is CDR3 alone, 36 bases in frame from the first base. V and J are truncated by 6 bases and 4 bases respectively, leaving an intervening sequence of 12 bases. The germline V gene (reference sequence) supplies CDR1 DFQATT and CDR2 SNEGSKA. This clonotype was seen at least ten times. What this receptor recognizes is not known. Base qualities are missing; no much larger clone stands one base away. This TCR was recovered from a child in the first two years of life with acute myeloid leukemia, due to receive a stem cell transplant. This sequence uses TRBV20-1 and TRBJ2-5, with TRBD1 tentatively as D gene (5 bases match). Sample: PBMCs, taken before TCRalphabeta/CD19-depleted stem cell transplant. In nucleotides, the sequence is TGCAGTGCGTCAAGGGGTAGAGAGACCCAGTACTTC. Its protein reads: CSASRGRETQYF.